The clone carrying this T cell receptor beta chain is called large based on its frequency. The germline V gene encodes CDR1 DFQATT and CDR2 SNEGSKA (reference sequence). This CDR3 is built from 14 residues. Using the 10x single-cell sequencing reads, TCRdb records one entry per CDR3 protein without DNA. The sample has approximately 1,600 distinct CDR3 sequences. These data come from a study of CD8 T cells in cerebrospinal fluid in Alzheimer's disease. Material for sequencing was cerebrospinal fluid. The source of this sequence is a human donor with mild cognitive impairment. The chain employs TRBV20-1 and TRBJ2-3; the TCRdb D gene call, TRBD2, has no DNA to confirm it. The chain's CDR3 is CSARGLAGADTQYF.